What follows are 30 T cell receptor beta chains derived from one specimen sequenced in a study of T-cell memory formation after mild COVID-19 (dated by TCRdb to the early 2020s). The library came from 5' RACE. The instrument was an Illumina NovaSeq 6000. TCRdb passed the public sequencing reads through fastp at Q25 and MiXCR, retaining productive beta sequences. CDR3 protein duplicates are merged, each entry listing the most common genes and DNA. The sample table contains about 140,000 distinct CDR3 sequences; only one count was recorded for 13% to 15% of them. The top ten clonotypes cover about 30% of the sample. Source material: PBMCs or a T cell subset sorted from them (not recorded which). These TCRs come from an adult woman who had mild COVID-19 (a few samples of this study predate the infection). The sample titles of this study are shuffled in the database, so cell type and time point are left out; the donor was told from shared clones.

The chain employs TRBV6-5 and TRBJ1-6, with D unclear. Germline CDR1 and CDR2: MNHEY and SVGAGI. Trimming left V 0 bases short and J 4 bases short, with 7 bases between. The CDR3 covers 15 residues. The CDR3: CASSYSMGYNSPLHF. DNA of the CDR3: TGTGCCAGCAGTTACTCGATGGGGTATAATTCACCCCTCCACTTT.

This clonotype appeared many times. The gene calls are TRBV3-1 and TRBJ1-6; D is possibly TRBD1 (6 bases). The germline gives CDR1 LGHDT, CDR2 YNNKEL (reference sequence). V shed 0 bases and J shed 7 bases, with 13 bases lying between them. The CDR3 is made up of 16 amino acids. In nucleotides, the CDR3 is TGTGCCAGCAGCCAAGAGGGTACAGGGTGGAATTCACCCCTCCACTTT. Protein product: CASSQEGTGWNSPLHF.

This clonotype was observed a handful of times. The chain carries TRBV4-1 and TRBJ2-7, with TRBD1 identical over 7 bases. This CDR3 contains 15 residues. From germline, CDR1 is MGHRA and CDR2 YSYEKL. Germline trimming cut 2 bases from V and 3 bases from J; bases unmatched to any gene: 7. The CDR3 is CASSQQGEGYYEQYF. CDR3 DNA: TGCGCCAGCAGCCAACAGGGGGAAGGTTACTACGAGCAGTACTTC.

The gene calls are TRBV7-9 and TRBJ2-7, with TRBD2 identical over 11 bases. The CDR3 has 15 residues. Germline CDR1 reads SEHNR; CDR2 reads FQNEAQ (reference sequence). Trimming cost V 2 bases and J 3 bases; bases outside gene matches: 3. DNA of the CDR3: TGTGCCAGCAGCTTACCCGGGACTAGCGGCTACGAGCAGTACTTC. Translation: CASSLPGTSGYEQYF. The variable domain in full, completed from reference TRBV7-9 and TRBJ2-7, reads DTGVSQNPRHKITKRGQNVTFRCDPISEHNRLYWYRQTLGQGPEFLTYFQNEAQLEKSRLLSDRFSAERPKGSFSTLEIQRTEQGDSAMYLCASSLPGTSGYEQYFGPGTRLTVT.

V and J are TRBV12-3 or TRBV12-4 and TRBJ1-1, with D unresolved. V lost 3 bases and J lost 0, with 5 bases in between. This CDR3 has 13 residues. CDR3 coding DNA: TGTGCCAGCAGTTTCAATATGAACACTGAAGCTTTCTTT. Its translation is CASSFNMNTEAFF.

J is TRBJ2-1 and V is TRBV9; the match to TRBD2 covers 7 bases. V shed 4 bases and J 2 bases; nucleotides not matched to a gene: 9. Per germline, CDR1 SGDLS and CDR2 YYNGEE. The CDR3 is made up of 16 amino acids. CDR3 amino acids: CASSSSSGETYNEQFF. The CDR3 nucleotides read TGTGCCAGCAGCTCCTCCAGCGGGGAGACCTACAATGAGCAGTTCTTC.

Only a few counts were recorded for this clonotype. This chain uses TRBV4-1 with TRBJ1-5; D is undetermined. CDR1 MGHRA and CDR2 YSYEKL come from the germline V gene. This CDR3 has 15 amino acids. V lost 1 base, J lost 2 bases, and 9 bases lay in between. CDR3 sequence reads: CASSQVRDGNQPQHF. DNA for the CDR3: TGCGCCAGCAGCCAAGTAAGGGATGGCAATCAGCCCCAGCATTTT.

Worth noting for this clonotype: One end of the junction varies from germline; a read error may be responsible. This sequence joins TRBV7-9 and TRBJ2-7, with D perhaps matching TRBD1 (6 bases). CDR1 is SEHNR, CDR2 FQNEAQ, per germline (reference sequence). The CDR3 runs 12 residues. For the CDR3, the DNA is TGTGCCAGCAGCTTACCTGGGGGAACAGGGAACTTC. It codes for CASSLPGGTGNF.

The genes are TRBV6-5 and TRBJ1-2; no reliable D call. Germline V gene lookup returns CDR1 MNHEY and CDR2 SVGAGI. This CDR3 region has 13 residues. The V and J ends lost 6 bases and 4 bases respectively, with 12 bases between them. In nucleotides, the CDR3 is TGTGCCAGCAGGCTTGGATACACCTATGGCTACACCTTC. This translates into CASRLGYTYGYTF.

This clonotype appeared a few times. The V gene is TRBV2, the J gene TRBJ2-2; no clear D gene. V lost 1 base and J 0 bases, leaving 3 bases between the germline ends. CDR1 and CDR2 (germline): SNHLY, FYNNEI. The CDR3 length is 14 residues. The CDR3 reads CASSEGPNTGELFF. The CDR3 bases are TGTGCCAGCAGTGAAGGGCCGAACACCGGGGAGCTGTTTTTT.

The V and J genes are TRBV7-2 and TRBJ2-1; 10 bases fit TRBD2. The CDR3 runs to 17 residues. Trimming took 2 bases from V and 3 from J; bases not matched to a gene: 7. From germline, CDR1 is SGHTA and CDR2 FQGNSA. The CDR3 here is CASSLWSSGGHYNEQFF. For the CDR3, the DNA is TGTGCCAGCAGCTTATGGTCTAGCGGGGGCCACTACAATGAGCAGTTCTTC.

The chain is built from TRBV20-1 and TRBJ2-3; 10 bases are a match to TRBD2. V lost 6 bases to trimming and J lost 0 bases; unmatched junction nucleotides: 9. The CDR3 has 16 amino acids. Germline V gives CDR1 DFQATT, CDR2 SNEGSKA (reference sequence). CDR3 amino acids: CSADWTSGASTDTQYF. The CDR3 region has the DNA TGCAGTGCCGATTGGACTAGCGGAGCCAGCACAGATACGCAGTATTTT.

This sequence joins TRBV12-3 or TRBV12-4 and TRBJ2-2, with D possibly being TRBD1 or TRBD2 (5 bases each). This CDR3 is 15 amino acids long. Trimming took off 5 bases at V and 1 base at J, with 11 bases between the two ends. The CDR3 nucleotides read TGTGCCAGCAGTCTCCGGGACGGGAACACCGGGGAGCTGTTTTTT. Translating gives CASSLRDGNTGELFF.

The chain links TRBV3-1 to TRBJ1-2; no firm D call. Germline lookup yields CDR1 LGHDT and CDR2 YNNKEL (reference sequence). The CDR3 consists of 13 residues. V was pared by 4 bases and J by 8 bases, with 14 bases between. For the CDR3, the DNA is TGTGCCAGCAGCCGTGAGAGCCTGGAGGGCTACACCTTC. Translating it yields CASSRESLEGYTF.

This chain uses TRBV20-1 with TRBJ1-1, with D hard to call. The CDR3 consists of 13 residues. From germline, CDR1 is DFQATT and CDR2 SNEGSKA (reference sequence). V lost 6 bases and J 0 bases, leaving 11 bases between the germline ends. CDR3 DNA sequence: TGCAGTGCCTCGCGAGGATTGAACACTGAAGCTTTCTTT. Amino acid sequence: CSASRGLNTEAFF.

The DNA for the CDR3 is TGCAGTGCTAGAGATACATGGGCAGGGTCCATTTACGAGCAGTACTTC. As protein: CSARDTWAGSIYEQYF. The rearrangement joins TRBV20-1 to TRBJ2-7, with D perhaps TRBD1 (5 bases). V lost 0 bases, J lost 4 bases, and 19 bases lay in between. Germline V CDR1 and CDR2: DFQATT, SNEGSKA (reference sequence). The CDR3 sequence is 16 residues long.

The sample holds a few counts of this clonotype. The chain recombines TRBV20-1 with TRBJ2-3; TRBD1 agrees at 7 bases. This CDR3 is 17 amino acids long. Per the germline V gene, CDR1 is DFQATT and CDR2 is SNEGSKA (reference sequence). V trimming: 0 bases; J trimming: 3 bases; junction bases outside the gene matches: 12. As DNA, the CDR3 is TGCAGTGCTAGAGATTCCAGAGGGGGCCGAACAACAGATACGCAGTATTTT. Protein product: CSARDSRGGRTTDTQYF.

The chain links TRBV13 to TRBJ2-7; D is perhaps TRBD1 (5 bases). The CDR3 has 13 residues. Deletions cut 3 bases from V and 5 bases from J, with 11 bases between. The V gene's germline CDR1 is PRHDT and CDR2 FYEKMQ (reference sequence). In nucleotides, the CDR3 is TGTGCCAGCAGCTTGGGCAGGGTTAACGAGCAGTACTTC. Protein product: CASSLGRVNEQYF.

The V and J genes are TRBV7-9 and TRBJ2-1, with no clear D. Germline assignment: CDR1 SEHNR and CDR2 FQNEAQ (reference sequence). V was cut by 5 bases and J by 7 bases, with 15 bases left in between. This CDR3 comprises 14 residues. This CDR3 reads CASSLPLVQNEQFF. The CDR3 region has the DNA TGTGCCAGCAGCCTTCCCCTAGTCCAGAATGAGCAGTTCTTC.

This clonotype was counted only a few times. The chain recombines TRBV20-1 with TRBJ2-3; D is undetermined. Germline CDR1 and CDR2: DFQATT and SNEGSKA (reference sequence). This CDR3 comprises 13 residues. Trimming took 0 bases from V and 0 from J, leaving 4 bases between them. The CDR3 spells CSARDGSTDTQYF. The CDR3 coding sequence is TGCAGTGCTAGAGACGGTAGCACAGATACGCAGTATTTT.

This chain joins TRBV12-3 or TRBV12-4 and TRBJ2-1; possible D gene TRBD1, 5 bases. CDR3 length: 13 residues. V lost 5 bases to trimming and J lost 7 bases, with 12 bases between them. CDR3 loop: CASSPLRQNEQFF. Written as DNA, the CDR3 is TGTGCCAGCAGTCCCCTGCGACAGAATGAGCAGTTCTTC.

This clonotype was counted between two and nine times. The junction shows a germline mismatch at one end, possibly a read error. CDR3 sequence: CASTLRGGGETQYF. CDR3 nucleotides: TGTGCCAGCACCTTAAGGGGGGGTGGAGAGACCCAGTACTTC. V and J are TRBV13 and TRBJ2-5; perhaps TRBD2 as D (7 bases). The CDR3 length is 14 residues. Per the germline V gene, CDR1 is PRHDT and CDR2 is FYEKMQ (reference sequence).

The chain links TRBV20-1 to TRBJ1-2, with TRBD1 matching over 8 bases. The CDR3 sequence is 14 residues long. Unmatched junction bases numbered 4, after V lost 0 bases and J lost 4 bases. The germline V gene encodes CDR1 DFQATT and CDR2 SNEGSKA (reference sequence). CDR3 region: CSARDQGQAYGYTF. CDR3 DNA: TGCAGTGCTAGAGATCAGGGACAGGCCTATGGCTACACCTTC.

The gene calls are TRBV23-1 and TRBJ1-1; the match to TRBD1 covers 7 bases. TRBV23-1 falls under the ORF class, with uncertain function. V lost 7 bases, J lost 5 bases, and 19 bases stayed unmatched. There are 17 residues in the CDR3. CDR3 sequence: CASTRTRGGLWITEAFF. The CDR3 DNA is TGCGCCAGCACACGGACCAGGGGGGGTTTATGGATAACTGAAGCTTTCTTT.

This clonotype was seen only a few times. The chain combines TRBV7-8 with TRBJ2-3; D is perhaps TRBD2 (5 bases). V gave up 7 bases and J gave up 4 bases, with 12 bases separating them. Germline V gives CDR1 SGHVS, CDR2 FQNEAQ. The CDR3 is made up of 13 amino acids. CDR3 bases: TGTGCCAGCACTACTCGGGGTGCAGATACGCAGTATTTT. Amino acid sequence: CASTTRGADTQYF. Full variable domain (rest looked up from reference TRBV7-8 and TRBJ2-3): GAGVSQSPRYKVAKRGQDVALRCDPISGHVSLFWYQQALGQGPEFLTYFQNEAQLDKSGLPSDRFFAERPEGSVSTLKIQRTQQEDSAVYLCASTTRGADTQYFGPGTRLTVL.

Many counts were recorded for this clonotype. V usage is TRBV12-3 or TRBV12-4 and J usage is TRBJ2-3, with D perhaps being TRBD1 or TRBD2 (5 bases each). The CDR3 has 14 amino acids. Trimming removed 8 bases from V and 1 base from J, with 13 bases in between. The CDR3, as DNA: TGTGCCAGCGGTAGAGGGGCCGGCACAGATACGCAGTATTTT. This sequence encodes CASGRGAGTDTQYF.

This clonotype was seen at least ten times. The V gene is TRBV7-9, the J gene TRBJ2-3; D is possibly TRBD1 or TRBD2 (5 bases each). Trimming left V 5 bases short and J 0 bases short, with 12 bases between. Germline V gene data show CDR1 as SEHNR and CDR2 as FQNEAQ (reference sequence). This CDR3 is 15 amino acids long. CDR3 in DNA: TGTGCCAGCAGCCCCGGGACCAGTAGCACAGATACGCAGTATTTT. Translation: CASSPGTSSTDTQYF.

This clonotype came up many times. The chain carries TRBV20-1 and TRBJ2-1; D might be TRBD2 (6 bases). Germline lookup yields CDR1 DFQATT and CDR2 SNEGSKA (reference sequence). The CDR3 runs 14 residues. The V end was cut by 1 base, the J end by 4 bases, with 11 bases between. This CDR3 is CSARGASEYNEQFF. The DNA for the CDR3 is TGCAGTGCTAGAGGGGCTAGCGAGTACAATGAGCAGTTCTTC.

This clonotype was detected only a few times. V and J are TRBV7-9 and TRBJ1-2; the D is unclear. V shed 5 bases and J shed 4 bases, with 8 bases lying between them. CDR3 size: 12 residues. Germline CDR1 reads SEHNR; CDR2 reads FQNEAQ (reference sequence). DNA for the CDR3: TGTGCCAGCAGCCACAACCCCTATGGCTACACCTTC. Protein sequence: CASSHNPYGYTF.

The V and J genes are TRBV7-3 and TRBJ2-1; 10 bases fit TRBD2. This CDR3 spans 15 amino acids. Per germline, CDR1 SGHTA and CDR2 FQGTGA. Trimming took 5 bases from V and 4 from J; bases not matched to a gene: 5. The CDR3 spells CASSRLAGDYNEQFF. In DNA, the CDR3 is TGTGCCAGCAGCCGTCTAGCGGGAGATTACAATGAGCAGTTCTTC.